What follows is one TCR beta chain and its context. Antigen: not known. Using viral peptide pools, the ViraFEST assay grew out antigen-specific CD4+ T cells prior to sequencing. Following 10 days of culture, CD4+ T cells were isolated. According to the study, vaccine recipients showed no prior SARS-CoV-2 infection and negative nucleocapsid antibodies. The data derive from a study of vaccination effects on CD4 cells after COVID-19. The CDR3 runs to 15 residues. Germline values: CDR1 LGHNT, CDR2 FRNRAP. V dropped 6 bases and J dropped 6 bases, with 18 bases sitting between them. TCRdb's table, derived via immunoSEQ multiplex PCR, lists solely in-frame clones and lacks some. The data show roughly 25,000 clones, approximately 64% seen once.

Sample: CD4+ T cells from PBMCs cultured with HCoV-OC43 spike peptides, taken before COVID-19 vaccination. Sample subset: HCoV-OC43 spike overlapping peptide pool stimulation. The TCR originated in a human donor who received a COVID-19 vaccine. The genes are TRBV12-5 and TRBJ2-1, with D uncertain. CDR3 DNA: TGTGCTAGTGGCCCTGGATTCGTGCACATCAATGAGCAGTTCTTC. Protein sequence: CASGPGFVHINEQFF. Looking up the rest from reference TRBV12-5 and TRBJ2-1 gives the full variable domain: DARVTQTPRHKVTEMGQEVTMRCQPILGHNTVFWYRQTMMQGLELLAYFRNRAPLDDSGMPKDRFSAEMPDATLATLKIQPSEPRDSAVYFCASGPGFVHINEQFFGPGTRLTVL.